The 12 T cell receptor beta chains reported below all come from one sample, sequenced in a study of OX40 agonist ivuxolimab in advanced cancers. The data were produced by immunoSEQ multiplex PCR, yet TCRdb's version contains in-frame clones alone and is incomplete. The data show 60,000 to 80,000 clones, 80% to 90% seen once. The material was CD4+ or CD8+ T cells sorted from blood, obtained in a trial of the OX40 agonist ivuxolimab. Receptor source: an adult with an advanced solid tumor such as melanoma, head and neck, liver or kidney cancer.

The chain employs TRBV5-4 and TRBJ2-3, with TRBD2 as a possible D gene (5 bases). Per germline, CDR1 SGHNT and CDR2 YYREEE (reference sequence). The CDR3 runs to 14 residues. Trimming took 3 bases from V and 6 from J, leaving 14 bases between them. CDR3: CASSSDGTGDTQYF. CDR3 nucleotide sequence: TGTGCCAGCAGCTCAGACGGTACGGGGGATACGCAGTATTTT.

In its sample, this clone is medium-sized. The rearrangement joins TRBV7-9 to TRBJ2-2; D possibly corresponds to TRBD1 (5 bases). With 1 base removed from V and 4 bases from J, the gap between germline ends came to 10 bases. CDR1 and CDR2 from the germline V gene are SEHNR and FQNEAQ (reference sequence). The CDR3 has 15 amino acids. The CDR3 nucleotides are TGTGCCAGCAGCTTAGTAGGGCAGGGCACCGGGGAGCTGTTTTTT. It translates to CASSLVGQGTGELFF.

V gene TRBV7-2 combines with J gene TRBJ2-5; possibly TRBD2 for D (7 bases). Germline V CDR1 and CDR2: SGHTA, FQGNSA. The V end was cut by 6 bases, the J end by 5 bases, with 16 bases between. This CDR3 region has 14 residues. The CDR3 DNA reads TGTGCCAGCAGTCGCCGGGGGGCGAGGGAGACCCAGTACTTC. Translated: CASSRRGARETQYF.

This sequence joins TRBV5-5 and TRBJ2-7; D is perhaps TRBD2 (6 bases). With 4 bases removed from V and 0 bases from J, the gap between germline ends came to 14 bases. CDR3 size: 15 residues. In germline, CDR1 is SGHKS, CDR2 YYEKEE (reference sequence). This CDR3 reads CASSPLAGISYEQYF. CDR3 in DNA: TGTGCCAGCAGCCCGTTGGCGGGAATCTCCTACGAGCAGTACTTC.

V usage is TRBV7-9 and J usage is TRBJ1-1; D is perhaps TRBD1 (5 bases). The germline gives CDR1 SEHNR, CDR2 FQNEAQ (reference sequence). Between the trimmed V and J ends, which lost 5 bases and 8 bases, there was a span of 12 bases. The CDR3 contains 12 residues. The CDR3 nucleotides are TGTGCCAGCAGCCTAGAGGAGGGGGAAGCTTTCTTT. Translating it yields CASSLEEGEAFF.

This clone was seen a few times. This chain's CDR3 is CASSTDRNSGNTIYF. CDR3 sequence (DNA): TGTGCCAGCAGTACAGACAGAAACTCTGGAAACACCATATATTTT. The chain uses TRBV5-5 and TRBJ1-3, with a weak D call TRBD1 (5 bases). Between the trimmed V and J ends, which lost 5 bases and 0 bases, there was a span of 12 bases. CDR1 is SGHKS, CDR2 YYEKEE, per germline (reference sequence). CDR3 size: 15 residues.

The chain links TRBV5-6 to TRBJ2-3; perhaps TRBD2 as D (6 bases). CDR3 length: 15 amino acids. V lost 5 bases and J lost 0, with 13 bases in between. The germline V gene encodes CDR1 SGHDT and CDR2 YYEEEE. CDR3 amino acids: CASSSVRGSTDTQYF. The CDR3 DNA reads TGTGCCAGCAGTTCGGTCCGGGGGAGCACAGATACGCAGTATTTT.

CDR3 coding DNA: TGTGCCACCAGCAGAGAACAGGGGGTCTACGAGCAGTACTTC. Its translation: CATSREQGVYEQYF. The chain joins TRBV15 to TRBJ2-7; 8 bases map to TRBD1. With 0 bases clipped from V and 3 bases from J, the junction kept 1 base outside the gene matches. The germline V gene encodes CDR1 LNHNV and CDR2 YYDKDF (reference sequence). This CDR3 has 14 amino acids.

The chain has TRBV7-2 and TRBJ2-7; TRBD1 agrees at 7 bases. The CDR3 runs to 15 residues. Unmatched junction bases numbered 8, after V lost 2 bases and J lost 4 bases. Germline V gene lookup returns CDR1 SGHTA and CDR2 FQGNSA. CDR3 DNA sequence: TGTGCCAGCAGCTTAACTCCGGGACAGAGTTACGAGCAGTACTTC. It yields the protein CASSLTPGQSYEQYF.

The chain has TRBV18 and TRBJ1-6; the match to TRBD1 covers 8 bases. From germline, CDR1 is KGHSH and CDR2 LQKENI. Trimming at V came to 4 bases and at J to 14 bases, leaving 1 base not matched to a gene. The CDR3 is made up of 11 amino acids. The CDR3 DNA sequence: TGTGCCAGCTCACGGGACAGGTCCCTCCACTTT. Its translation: CASSRDRSLHF.

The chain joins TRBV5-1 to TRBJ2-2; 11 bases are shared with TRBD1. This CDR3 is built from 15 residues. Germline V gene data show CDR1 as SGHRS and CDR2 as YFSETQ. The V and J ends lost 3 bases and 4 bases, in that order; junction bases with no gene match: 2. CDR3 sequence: CASSSGQGVTGELFF. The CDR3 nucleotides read TGCGCCAGCAGCTCGGGACAGGGGGTCACCGGGGAGCTGTTTTTT.

The CDR3 spells CASSLKPLSNQPQHF. The DNA of the CDR3 is TGTGCCAGCAGCTTAAAGCCACTTAGCAATCAGCCCCAGCATTTT. The rearrangement joins TRBV7-2 to TRBJ1-5; D call uncertain. CDR3 length equals 15 residues. Trimming shortened V by 2 bases and J by 0 bases, and 8 bases separated the two germline ends. Looked up from germline, CDR1 is SGHTA and CDR2 is FQGNSA.